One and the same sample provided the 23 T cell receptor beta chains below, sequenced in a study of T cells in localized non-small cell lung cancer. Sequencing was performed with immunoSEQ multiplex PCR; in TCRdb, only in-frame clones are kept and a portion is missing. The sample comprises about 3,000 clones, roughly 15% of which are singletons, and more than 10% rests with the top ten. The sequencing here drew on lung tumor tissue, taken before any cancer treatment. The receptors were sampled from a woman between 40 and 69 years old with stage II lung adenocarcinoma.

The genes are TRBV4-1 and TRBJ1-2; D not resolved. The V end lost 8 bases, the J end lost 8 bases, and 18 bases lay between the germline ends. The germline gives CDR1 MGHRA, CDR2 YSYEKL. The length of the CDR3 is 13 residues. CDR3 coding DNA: TGCGCCAGCGTTCACCCAACAAGAGGAGGCTACACCTTC. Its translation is CASVHPTRGGYTF.

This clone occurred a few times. The CDR3, as DNA: TGTGCCAGCAGCTTGGAACCAGGGGGGGTGATTGAGCAGTACTTC. This sequence encodes CASSLEPGGVIEQYF. V usage is TRBV11-3 and J usage is TRBJ2-7, with D perhaps matching TRBD1 or TRBD2 (7 bases each). The CDR3 is 15 residues long. Per the germline V gene, CDR1 is SGHNT and CDR2 is YENEEA. Trimming left V 3 bases short and J 7 bases short, with 19 bases between. Combining the CDR3 with reference TRBV11-3 and TRBJ2-7 gives the whole variable domain EAGVVQSPRYKIIEKKQPVAFWCNPISGHNTLYWYLQNLGQGPELLIRYENEEAVDDSQLPKDRFSAERLKGVDSTLKIQPAELGDSAVYLCASSLEPGGVIEQYFGPGTRLTVT.

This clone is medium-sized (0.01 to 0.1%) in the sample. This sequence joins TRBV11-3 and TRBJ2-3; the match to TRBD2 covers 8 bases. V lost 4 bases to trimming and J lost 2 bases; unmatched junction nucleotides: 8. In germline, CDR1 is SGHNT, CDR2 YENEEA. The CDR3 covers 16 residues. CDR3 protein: CASSSLLADNTDTQYF. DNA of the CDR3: TGTGCCAGCAGCTCACTACTAGCGGACAACACAGATACGCAGTATTTT.

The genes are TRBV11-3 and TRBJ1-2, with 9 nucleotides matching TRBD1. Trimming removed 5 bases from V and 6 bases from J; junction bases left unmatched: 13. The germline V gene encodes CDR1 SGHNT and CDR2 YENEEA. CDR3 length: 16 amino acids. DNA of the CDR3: TGTGCCAGCAGCCTCCGGAGAACAGGGGGCTCAGATGGCTACACCTTC. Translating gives CASSLRRTGGSDGYTF.

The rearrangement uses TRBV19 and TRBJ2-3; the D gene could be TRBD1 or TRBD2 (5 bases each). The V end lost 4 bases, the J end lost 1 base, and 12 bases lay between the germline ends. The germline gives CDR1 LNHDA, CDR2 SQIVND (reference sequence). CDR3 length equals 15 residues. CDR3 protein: CASSTGTWGTDTQYF. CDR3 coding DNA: TGTGCCAGTAGTACCGGGACCTGGGGCACAGATACGCAGTATTTT.

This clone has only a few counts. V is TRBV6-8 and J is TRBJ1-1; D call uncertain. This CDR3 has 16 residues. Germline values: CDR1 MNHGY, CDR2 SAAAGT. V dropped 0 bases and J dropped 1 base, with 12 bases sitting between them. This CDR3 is CASSYSVPGGNTEAFF. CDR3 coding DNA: TGTGCCAGCAGTTACTCCGTTCCGGGCGGGAACACTGAAGCTTTCTTT.

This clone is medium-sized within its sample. CDR3 sequence reads: CASSPTSGVNQPQHF. In DNA form, the CDR3 reads TGTGCCAGCAGTCCGACCTCAGGGGTCAATCAGCCCCAGCATTTT. The chain is built from TRBV6-8 and TRBJ1-5; TRBD1 is a possible D gene (6 bases). This CDR3 has 15 residues. Germline V gives CDR1 MNHGY, CDR2 SAAAGT. V was trimmed by 5 bases and J by 3 bases, leaving 14 bases between them.

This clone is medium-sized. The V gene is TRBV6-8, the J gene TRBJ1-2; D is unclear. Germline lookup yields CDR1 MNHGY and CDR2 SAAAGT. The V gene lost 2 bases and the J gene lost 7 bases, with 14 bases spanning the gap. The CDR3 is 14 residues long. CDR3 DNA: TGTGCCAGCAGTTACATGGGTCAGAGAGGTGGCTACACCTTC. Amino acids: CASSYMGQRGGYTF.

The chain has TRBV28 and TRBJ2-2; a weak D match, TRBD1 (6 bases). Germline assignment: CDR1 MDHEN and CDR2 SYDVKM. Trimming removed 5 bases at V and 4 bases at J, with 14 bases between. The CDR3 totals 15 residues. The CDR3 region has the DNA TGTGCCAGCAGTCCCGCGGACAGCTTCACCGGGGAGCTGTTTTTT. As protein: CASSPADSFTGELFF.

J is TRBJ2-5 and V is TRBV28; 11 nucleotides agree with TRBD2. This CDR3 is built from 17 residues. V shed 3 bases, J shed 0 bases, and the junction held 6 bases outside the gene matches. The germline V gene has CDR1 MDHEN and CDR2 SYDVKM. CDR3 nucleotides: TGTGCCAGCAGTTTGGCTAGCGGGGGGCTATACCAAGAGACCCAGTACTTC. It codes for CASSLASGGLYQETQYF.

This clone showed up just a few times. In nucleotides, the CDR3 is TGTGCCAGCTCCCTGAGTGGGGCGATTAATTCACCCCTCCACTTT. It yields the protein CASSLSGAINSPLHF. The rearrangement links TRBV18 to TRBJ1-6, with a possible D match to TRBD1 (5 bases). CDR3 length: 15 residues. Germline CDR1 and CDR2: KGHSH and LQKENI. Trimming removed 6 bases at V and 6 bases at J, with 15 bases between.

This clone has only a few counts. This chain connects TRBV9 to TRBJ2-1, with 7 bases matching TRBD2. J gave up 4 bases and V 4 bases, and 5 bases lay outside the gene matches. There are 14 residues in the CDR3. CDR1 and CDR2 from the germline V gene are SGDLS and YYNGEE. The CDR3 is CASSPRGFYNEQFF. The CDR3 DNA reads TGTGCCAGCAGCCCGCGGGGGTTTTACAATGAGCAGTTCTTC. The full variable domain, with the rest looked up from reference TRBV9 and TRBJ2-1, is DSGVTQTPKHLITATGQRVTLRCSPRSGDLSVYWYQQSLDQGLQFLIQYYNGEERAKGNILERFSAQQFPDLHSELNLSSLELGDSALYFCASSPRGFYNEQFFGPGTRLTVL.

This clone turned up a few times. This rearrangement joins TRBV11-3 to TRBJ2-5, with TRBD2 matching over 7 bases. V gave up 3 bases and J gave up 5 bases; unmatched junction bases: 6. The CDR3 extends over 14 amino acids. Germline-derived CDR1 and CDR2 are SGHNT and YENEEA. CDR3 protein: CASSLSREAETQYF. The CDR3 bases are TGTGCCAGCAGCTTGAGTCGGGAGGCCGAGACCCAGTACTTC.

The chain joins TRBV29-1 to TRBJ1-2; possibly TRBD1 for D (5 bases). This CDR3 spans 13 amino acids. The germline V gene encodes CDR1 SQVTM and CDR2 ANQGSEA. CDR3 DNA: TGCGCTCTGCGCTCGACGGGGACTTGGGGCTACACCTTC. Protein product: CALRSTGTWGYTF.

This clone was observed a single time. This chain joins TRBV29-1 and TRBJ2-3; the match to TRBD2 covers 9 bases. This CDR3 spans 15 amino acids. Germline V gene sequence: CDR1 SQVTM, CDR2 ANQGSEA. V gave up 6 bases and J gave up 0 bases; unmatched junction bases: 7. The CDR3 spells CSVRAGGTSTDTQYF. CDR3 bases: TGCAGCGTCAGAGCGGGAGGAACTAGCACAGATACGCAGTATTTT.

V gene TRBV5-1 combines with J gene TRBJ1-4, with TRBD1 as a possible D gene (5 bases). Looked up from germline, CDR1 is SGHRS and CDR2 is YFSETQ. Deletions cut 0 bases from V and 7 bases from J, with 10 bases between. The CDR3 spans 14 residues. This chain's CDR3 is CASSLAPGSEKLFF. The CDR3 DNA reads TGCGCCAGCAGCTTGGCCCCAGGGAGTGAAAAACTGTTTTTT.

Here the CDR3 DNA reads TGTGCCACCAGCAGAGAGCTCCGCAGAGCTGGAAACACCATATATTTT. Its translation is CATSRELRRAGNTIYF. The chain combines TRBV15 with TRBJ1-3, with unresolved D. The germline V gene has CDR1 LNHNV and CDR2 YYDKDF (reference sequence). Between the trimmed V and J ends, which lost 0 bases and 2 bases, there was a span of 11 bases. The CDR3 covers 16 residues.

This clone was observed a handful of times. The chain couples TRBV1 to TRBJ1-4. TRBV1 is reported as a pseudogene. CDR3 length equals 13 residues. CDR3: CASSHGRNVKLFF. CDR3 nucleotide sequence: TGCGCCAGCAGCCACGGACGGAATGTGAAACTGTTTTTT.

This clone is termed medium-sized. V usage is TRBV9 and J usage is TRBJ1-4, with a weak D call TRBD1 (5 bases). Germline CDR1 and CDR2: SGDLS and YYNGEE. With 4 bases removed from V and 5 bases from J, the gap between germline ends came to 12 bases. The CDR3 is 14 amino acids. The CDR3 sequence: CASSRRAQNEKLFF. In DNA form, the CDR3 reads TGTGCCAGCAGCCGCAGGGCACAGAATGAAAAACTGTTTTTT.

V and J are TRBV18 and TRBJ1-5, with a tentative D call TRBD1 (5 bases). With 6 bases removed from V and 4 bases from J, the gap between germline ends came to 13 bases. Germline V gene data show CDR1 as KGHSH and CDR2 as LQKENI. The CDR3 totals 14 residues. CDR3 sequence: CASSPGQENQPQHF. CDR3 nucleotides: TGTGCCAGCTCGCCCGGACAAGAAAATCAGCCCCAGCATTTT.

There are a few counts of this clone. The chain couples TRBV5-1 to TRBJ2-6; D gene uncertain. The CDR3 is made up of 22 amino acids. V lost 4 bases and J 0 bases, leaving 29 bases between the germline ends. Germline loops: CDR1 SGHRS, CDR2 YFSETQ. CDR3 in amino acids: CASSIRIRETATLSSGANVLTF. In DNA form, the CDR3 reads TGCGCCAGCAGCATCAGGATAAGGGAAACGGCCACACTTTCCTCTGGGGCCAACGTCCTGACTTTC.

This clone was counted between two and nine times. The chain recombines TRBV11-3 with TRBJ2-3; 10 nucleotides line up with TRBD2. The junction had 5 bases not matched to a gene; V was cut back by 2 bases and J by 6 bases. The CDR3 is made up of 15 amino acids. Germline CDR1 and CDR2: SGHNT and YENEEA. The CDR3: CASSLTSGGADTQYF. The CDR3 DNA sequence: TGTGCCAGCAGCTTAACGAGCGGGGGGGCCGATACGCAGTATTTT.

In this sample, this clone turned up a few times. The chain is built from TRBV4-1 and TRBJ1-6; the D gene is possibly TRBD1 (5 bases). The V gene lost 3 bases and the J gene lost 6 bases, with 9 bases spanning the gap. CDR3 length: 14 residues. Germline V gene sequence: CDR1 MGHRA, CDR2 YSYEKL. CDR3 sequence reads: CASSHTGINSPLHF. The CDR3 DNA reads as TGCGCCAGCAGCCACACAGGAATTAATTCACCCCTCCACTTT.